Following are 11 T cell receptor beta chains from one sample sequenced in a study of identifying expanded T cells in peripheral blood. Repertoires were generated with immunoSEQ multiplex PCR, while TCRdb's copy carries only in-frame clones and drops some. The table includes tens of thousands of clones, 70% to 90% detected once. The material sequenced was blood. These receptors came from a person aged 18 to 70 in good health.

The rearrangement links TRBV7-9 to TRBJ2-5; 7 bases are a match to TRBD1. Germline loops: CDR1 SEHNR, CDR2 FQNEAQ (reference sequence). CDR3 length: 14 residues. V lost 5 bases to trimming and J lost 4 bases; unmatched junction nucleotides: 7. The CDR3 sequence is CASSPTGTAETQYF. The CDR3 DNA is TGTGCCAGCAGCCCGACCGGGACAGCAGAGACCCAGTACTTC.

The rearrangement links TRBV6-6 to TRBJ1-5; D is unresolved. CDR3 length: 16 amino acids. Germline-derived CDR1 and CDR2 are MNHNY and SVGAGI (reference sequence). V shed 0 bases and J shed 3 bases, with 12 bases lying between them. The CDR3: CASSYSGGQANQPQHF. CDR3 DNA: TGTGCCAGCAGTTACTCGGGAGGTCAGGCCAATCAGCCCCAGCATTTT.

The chain combines TRBV30 with TRBJ2-2; D remains ambiguous. V dropped 0 bases and J dropped 7 bases, with 6 bases sitting between them. The CDR3 has 12 residues. CDR1 and CDR2 (germline): GTSNPN, SVGIG (reference sequence). The CDR3 DNA reads as TGTGCCTGGAGTGTCGGTGTCGGGGAGCTGTTTTTT. This translates into CAWSVGVGELFF.

The gene calls are TRBV2 and TRBJ1-2, with 7 bases fitting TRBD1. The CDR3 contains 12 residues. Trimming at V came to 6 bases and at J to 6 bases, leaving 4 bases not matched to a gene. The germline V gene has CDR1 SNHLY and CDR2 FYNNEI. The CDR3 DNA follows: TGTGCCAGCAGAGACAGGGTGGATGGCTACACCTTC. Translation: CASRDRVDGYTF.

The chain uses TRBV10-3 and TRBJ1-5; D not certain. Germline values: CDR1 ENHRY, CDR2 SYGVKD. The V end was cut by 10 bases, the J end by 4 bases, with 20 bases between. The CDR3 loop spans 15 amino acids. The DNA of the CDR3 is TGTGCCACCCGTCTCCCGGACGCTGAGAATCAGCCCCAGCATTTT. Amino acid sequence: CATRLPDAENQPQHF.

The chain recombines TRBV28 with TRBJ1-2, with D uncertain. The CDR3 length is 14 residues. Germline assignment: CDR1 MDHEN and CDR2 SYDVKM. Trimming pared 5 bases from V and 2 bases from J, leaving 12 bases between. The CDR3 DNA reads TGTGCCAGCAGTGGCCCCCGAATCAACTATGGCTACACCTTC. Translating gives CASSGPRINYGYTF.

The V and J genes are TRBV4-2 and TRBJ1-3; D not resolved. V was shortened by 0 bases and J by 0 bases, with 9 bases between the two germline ends. In germline, CDR1 is LGHNA, CDR2 YNFKEQ. The CDR3 length is 16 residues. The CDR3: CASSQESLLSGNTIYF. As DNA, the CDR3 is TGTGCCAGCAGCCAAGAATCGCTCCTCTCTGGAAACACCATATATTTT.

This chain links TRBV7-9 with TRBJ1-3, with D unclear. V lost 2 bases and J lost 7, with 12 bases in between. Germline V gene data show CDR1 as SEHNR and CDR2 as FQNEAQ (reference sequence). The CDR3 totals 14 residues. CDR3 in amino acids: CASSLNSGLNTIYF. The DNA for the CDR3 is TGTGCCAGCAGCTTAAACAGCGGCCTGAACACCATATATTTT.

The J gene is TRBJ2-1, the V gene TRBV5-4; no definite D call. Per germline, CDR1 SGHNT and CDR2 YYREEE (reference sequence). V lost 2 bases and J lost 5, with 17 bases in between. CDR3 length equals 16 residues. The CDR3 sequence is CASSFWSFGQDNEQFF. DNA for the CDR3: TGTGCCAGCAGCTTTTGGTCTTTTGGGCAAGACAATGAGCAGTTCTTC.

The CDR3 DNA sequence: TGCAGCGTGGGGGGAAGATATGGCTACACCTTC. It yields the protein CSVGGRYGYTF. This chain uses TRBV29-1 with TRBJ1-2; a possible D gene is TRBD1 (5 bases). Germline assignment: CDR1 SQVTM and CDR2 ANQGSEA. Trimming left V 6 bases short and J 5 bases short, with 10 bases between. This CDR3 contains 11 residues. Complete variable domain (other parts from reference TRBV29-1 and TRBJ1-2): SAVISQKPSRDICQRGTSLTIQCQVDSQVTMMFWYRQQPGQSLTLIATANQGSEATYESGFVIDKFPISRPNLTFSTLTVSNMSPEDSSIYLCSVGGRYGYTFGSGTRLTVV.

The J gene is TRBJ2-2, the V gene TRBV29-1; D is unresolved. This CDR3 contains 12 residues. Germline assignment: CDR1 SQVTM and CDR2 ANQGSEA. V lost 7 bases to trimming and J lost 1 base, with 7 bases between them. The CDR3 DNA reads TGCAGCGCCGACCGGAACACCGGGGAGCTGTTTTTT. Its translation: CSADRNTGELFF.